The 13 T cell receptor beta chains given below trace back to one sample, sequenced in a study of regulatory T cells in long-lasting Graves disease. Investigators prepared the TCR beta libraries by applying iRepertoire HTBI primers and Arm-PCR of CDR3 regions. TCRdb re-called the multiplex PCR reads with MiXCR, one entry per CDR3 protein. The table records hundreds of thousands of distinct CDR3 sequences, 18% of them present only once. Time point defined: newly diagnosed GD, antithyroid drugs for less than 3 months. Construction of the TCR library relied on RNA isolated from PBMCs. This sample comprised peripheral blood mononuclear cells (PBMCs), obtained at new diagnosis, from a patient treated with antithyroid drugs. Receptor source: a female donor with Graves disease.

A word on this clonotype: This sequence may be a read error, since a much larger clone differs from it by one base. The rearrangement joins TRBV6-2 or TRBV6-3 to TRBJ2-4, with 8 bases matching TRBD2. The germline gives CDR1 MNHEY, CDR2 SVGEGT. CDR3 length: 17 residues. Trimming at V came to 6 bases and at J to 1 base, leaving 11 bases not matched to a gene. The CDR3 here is CASRPSLAAGAKNIQYF. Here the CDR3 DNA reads TGTGCCAGCAGACCTTCACTAGCGGCGGGGGCCAAAAACATTCAGTACTTC.

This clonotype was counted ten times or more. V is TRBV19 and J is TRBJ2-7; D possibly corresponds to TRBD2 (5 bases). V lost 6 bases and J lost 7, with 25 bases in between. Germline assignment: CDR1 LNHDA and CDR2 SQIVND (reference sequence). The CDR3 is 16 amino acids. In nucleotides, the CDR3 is TGTGCCAGTAGCCCCCCCCCGGGATCAACTTCAAGGGAGCAGTACTTC. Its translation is CASSPPPGSTSREQYF. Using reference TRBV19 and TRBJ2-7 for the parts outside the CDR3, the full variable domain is DGGITQSPKYLFRKEGQNVTLSCEQNLNHDAMYWYRQDPGQGLRLIYYSQIVNDFQKGDIAEGYSVSREKKESFPLTVTSAQKNPTAFYLCASSPPPGSTSREQYFGPGTRLTVT.

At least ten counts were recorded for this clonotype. As DNA, the CDR3 is TGTGCCAGCAGCTACCCAGGGAACTCACCCCTCCACTTT. The encoded protein is CASSYPGNSPLHF. This sequence joins TRBV5-6 and TRBJ1-6, with a weak D call TRBD1 (5 bases). This CDR3 spans 13 amino acids. The V gene's germline CDR1 is SGHDT and CDR2 YYEEEE. The germline V and J ends were trimmed by 3 bases and 10 bases, with 11 bases remaining between them.

The CDR3: CASSHPDRAQPQHF. The CDR3 DNA follows: TGCGCCAGCAGCCACCCTGACAGGGCTCAGCCCCAGCATTTT. V usage is TRBV4-1 and J usage is TRBJ1-5, with TRBD1 matching over 7 bases. The V segment lost 3 bases and the J segment 6 bases; nucleotides outside the gene matches: 5. This CDR3 comprises 14 residues. Germline loops: CDR1 MGHRA, CDR2 YSYEKL.

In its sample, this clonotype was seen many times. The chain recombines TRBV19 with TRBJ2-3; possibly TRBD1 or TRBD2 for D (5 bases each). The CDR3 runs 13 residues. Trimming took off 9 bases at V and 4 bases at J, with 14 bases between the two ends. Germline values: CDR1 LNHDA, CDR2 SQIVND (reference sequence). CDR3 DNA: TGTGCCAGCGGTGAGGGGAGTTCAGATACGCAGTATTTT. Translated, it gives CASGEGSSDTQYF.

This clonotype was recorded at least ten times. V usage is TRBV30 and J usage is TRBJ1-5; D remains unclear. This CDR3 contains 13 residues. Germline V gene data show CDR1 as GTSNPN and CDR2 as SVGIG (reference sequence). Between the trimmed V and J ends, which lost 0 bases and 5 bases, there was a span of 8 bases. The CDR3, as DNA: TGTGCCTGGAGTGTTGCCCCATATCAGCCCCAGCATTTT. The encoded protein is CAWSVAPYQPQHF.

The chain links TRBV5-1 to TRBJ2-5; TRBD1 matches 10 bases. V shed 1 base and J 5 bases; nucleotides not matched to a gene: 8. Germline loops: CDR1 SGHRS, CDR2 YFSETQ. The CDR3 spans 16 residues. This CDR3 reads CASSLSRQGAWETQYF. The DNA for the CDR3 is TGCGCCAGCAGCTTGAGTAGACAGGGGGCTTGGGAGACCCAGTACTTC.

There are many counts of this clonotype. In DNA form, the CDR3 reads TGTGCCAGCAGCCCTAGCGGGAGGGGGCTCTACGAGCAGTACTTC. Encoded protein: CASSPSGRGLYEQYF. This rearrangement joins TRBV12-3 or TRBV12-4 to TRBJ2-7; TRBD2 agrees at 12 bases. This CDR3 comprises 15 residues. The V and J ends lost 6 bases and 3 bases, in that order; junction bases with no gene match: 6.

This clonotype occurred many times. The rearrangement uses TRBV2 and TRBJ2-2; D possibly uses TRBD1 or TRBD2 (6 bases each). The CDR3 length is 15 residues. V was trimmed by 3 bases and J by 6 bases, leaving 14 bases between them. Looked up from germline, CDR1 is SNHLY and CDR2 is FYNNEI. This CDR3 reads CASSDWSGEAGELFF. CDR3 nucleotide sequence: TGTGCCAGCAGTGATTGGTCAGGGGAGGCCGGGGAGCTGTTTTTT.

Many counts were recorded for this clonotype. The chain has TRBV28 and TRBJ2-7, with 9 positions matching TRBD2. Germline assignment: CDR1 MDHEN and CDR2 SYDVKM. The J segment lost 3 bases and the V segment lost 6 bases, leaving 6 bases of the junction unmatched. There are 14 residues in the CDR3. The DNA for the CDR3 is TGTGCCAGCAGATTAGCGGGAGATGACTACGAGCAGTACTTC. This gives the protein CASRLAGDDYEQYF.

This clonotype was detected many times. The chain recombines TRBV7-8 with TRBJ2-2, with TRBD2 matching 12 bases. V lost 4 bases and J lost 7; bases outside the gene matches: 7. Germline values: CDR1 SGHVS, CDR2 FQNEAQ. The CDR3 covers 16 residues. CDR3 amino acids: CASSWTSGMRDGELFF. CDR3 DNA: TGTGCCAGCAGCTGGACTAGCGGGATGCGGGACGGGGAGCTGTTTTTT.

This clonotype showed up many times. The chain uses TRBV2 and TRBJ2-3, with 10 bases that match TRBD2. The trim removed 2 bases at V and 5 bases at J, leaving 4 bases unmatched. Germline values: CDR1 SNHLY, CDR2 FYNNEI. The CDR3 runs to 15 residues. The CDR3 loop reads CASSESGRGGDTQYF. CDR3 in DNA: TGTGCCAGCAGTGAAAGCGGGAGGGGGGGAGATACGCAGTATTTT.

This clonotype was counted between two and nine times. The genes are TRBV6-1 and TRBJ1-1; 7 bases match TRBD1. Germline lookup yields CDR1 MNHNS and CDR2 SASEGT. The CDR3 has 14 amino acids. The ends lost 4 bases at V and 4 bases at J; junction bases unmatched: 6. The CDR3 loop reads CASSAETGSTEAFF. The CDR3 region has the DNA TGTGCCAGCAGTGCCGAGACAGGGTCCACTGAAGCTTTCTTT.